Below, one TCR beta chain is given with its context. PCR was performed using 60 Vbeta and 13 Jbeta primers. Some clones are missing from TCRdb's copy, which holds only in-frame ones; the method was immunoSEQ multiplex PCR. The sample gives fewer than 150,000 clones, less than 80% of which show up once; 6.5% is in the top ten. These data come from a study of cytomegalovirus exposure and HLA in healthy donors. Germline values: CDR1 KGHSY, CDR2 FQNENV. V lost 7 bases, J lost 2 bases, and 11 bases stayed unmatched. This CDR3 spans 16 amino acids. The clonotype originates from a man aged 40-49 years in good health and CMV-seropositive. The V and J genes are TRBV16 and TRBJ2-3; TRBD2 aligns across 8 bases. The sequenced sample consisted of PBMCs. The CDR3 is CASNKPLAGFTDTQYF. CDR3 sequence (DNA): TGTGCCAGCAACAAACCCCTAGCGGGTTTCACAGATACGCAGTATTTT.